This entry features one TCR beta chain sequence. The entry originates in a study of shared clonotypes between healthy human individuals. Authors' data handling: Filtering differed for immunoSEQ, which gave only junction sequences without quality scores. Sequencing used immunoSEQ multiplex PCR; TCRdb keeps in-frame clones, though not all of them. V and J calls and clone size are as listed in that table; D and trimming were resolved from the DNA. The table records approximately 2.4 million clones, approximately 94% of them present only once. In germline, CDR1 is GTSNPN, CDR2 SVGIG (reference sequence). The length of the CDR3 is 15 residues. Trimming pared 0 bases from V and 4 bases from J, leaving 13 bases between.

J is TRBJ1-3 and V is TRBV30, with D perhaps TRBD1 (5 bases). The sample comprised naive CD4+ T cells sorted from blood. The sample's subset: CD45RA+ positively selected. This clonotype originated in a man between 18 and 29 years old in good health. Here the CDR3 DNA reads TGTGCCTGGAGTGTAAGGGGTTTGTACGGAAACACCATATATTTT. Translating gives CAWSVRGLYGNTIYF.